This passage covers 23 T cell receptor beta chains from one sample sequenced in a study of OX40 agonist ivuxolimab in advanced cancers. Clones were sequenced by immunoSEQ multiplex PCR, and TCRdb holds only the in-frame ones, with some missing. The sample includes tens of thousands of clones, about 91% seen only once; the top ten take roughly 2.5%. Sequenced material: CD4+ or CD8+ T cells sorted from blood, taken in a trial of the OX40 agonist ivuxolimab. The receptors shown here come from an adult with an advanced solid tumor such as melanoma, head and neck, liver or kidney cancer.

This clone was found once. The chain employs TRBV28 and TRBJ2-7; possibly TRBD1 for D (6 bases). The CDR3 extends over 14 amino acids. Germline loops: CDR1 MDHEN, CDR2 SYDVKM. V dropped 6 bases and J dropped 1 base, with 13 bases sitting between them. The DNA of the CDR3 is TGTGCCAGCAGGGTACAGGGTAGGTCCTACGAGCAGTACTTC. This sequence encodes CASRVQGRSYEQYF.

The chain combines TRBV21-1 with TRBJ2-3; whether TRBD2, the table's D call, matches the DNA was not checked. TRBV21-1 is classified as a pseudogene. The CDR3 extends over 18 amino acids. The CDR3 sequence: CASSESGGDTTSTDTQYF. The CDR3 DNA is TGTGCCAGCAGCGAAAGCGGGGGAGACACAACTAGCACAGATACGCAGTATTTT.

V is TRBV27 and J is TRBJ2-2; TRBD1 or TRBD2 may be the D gene (5 bases each). Trimming stripped 7 bases from V and 0 bases from J, with 9 bases between. The germline CDR1 and CDR2 sequences are MNHEY and SMNVEV (reference sequence). CDR3 length equals 14 residues. The CDR3 here is CASMRGANTGELFF. The DNA of the CDR3 is TGTGCCAGCATGAGAGGGGCGAACACCGGGGAGCTGTTTTTT.

The sample holds a few counts of this clone. The chain recombines TRBV7-9 with TRBJ1-1; no clear D gene. This CDR3 is built from 14 residues. CDR1 SEHNR and CDR2 FQNEAQ come from the germline V gene (reference sequence). Trimming removed 5 bases from V and 3 bases from J, with 13 bases in between. CDR3 loop: CASSLNTLDTEAFF. Written as DNA, the CDR3 is TGTGCCAGCAGCCTTAACACATTGGACACTGAAGCTTTCTTT.

This clone was observed a single time. The CDR3, as DNA: TGTGCCAGCAGTGACGAGCCTGGGGGCGGGGAGCTGTTTTTT. Translated: CASSDEPGGGELFF. V gene TRBV6-4 combines with J gene TRBJ2-2, with D perhaps assigned TRBD1 or TRBD2 (5 bases each). Germline V CDR1 and CDR2: MRHNA, SNTAGT. The CDR3 loop spans 14 amino acids. The V and J ends lost 2 bases and 7 bases respectively, with 11 bases between them.

The rearrangement links TRBV2 to TRBJ2-1; 9 bases are a match to TRBD1. Germline trimming cut 5 bases from V and 2 bases from J; bases unmatched to any gene: 13. Per the germline V gene, CDR1 is SNHLY and CDR2 is FYNNEI. The CDR3 spans 18 residues. The CDR3 sequence: CASSHEPGTGRTYNEQFF. The CDR3 region has the DNA TGTGCCAGCAGTCATGAGCCGGGGACAGGGAGGACCTACAATGAGCAGTTCTTC.

In this sample, this clone turned up a few times. The rearrangement links TRBV2 to TRBJ2-7; no firm D call. Germline CDR1 SNHLY, CDR2 FYNNEI. Trimming took off 0 bases at V and 5 bases at J, with 5 bases between the two ends. This CDR3 is built from 12 residues. This CDR3 is CASSEAGDEQYF. CDR3 coding DNA: TGTGCCAGCAGTGAAGCTGGCGACGAGCAGTACTTC. The full variable domain, rest sourced from reference TRBV2 and TRBJ2-7, is EPEVTQTPSHQVTQMGQEVILRCVPISNHLYFYWYRQILGQKVEFLVSFYNNEISEKSEIFDDQFSVERPDGSNFTLKIRSTKLEDSAMYFCASSEAGDEQYFGPGTRLTVT.

This clone was seen more than once but under ten times. The V and J genes are TRBV6-6 and TRBJ1-5; D uncertain. The germline gives CDR1 MNHNY, CDR2 SVGAGI (reference sequence). V was shortened by 0 bases and J by 5 bases, with 5 bases between the two germline ends. The CDR3 spans 13 residues. CDR3 amino acids: CASSYSGDQPQHF. The CDR3 nucleotides are TGTGCCAGCAGTTACTCGGGTGATCAGCCCCAGCATTTT.

The chain joins TRBV28 to TRBJ1-2; no definite D call. Germline CDR1 is MDHEN and CDR2 is SYDVKM. The V end was cut by 4 bases, the J end by 8 bases, with 8 bases between. The CDR3 extends over 11 amino acids. The DNA of the CDR3 is TGTGCCAGCAGTTCCCCCCCGGGCTACACCTTC. Amino acid sequence: CASSSPPGYTF.

The CDR3 sequence: CASSSLGGEQFF. The CDR3 bases are TGTGCCAGCAGCTCTCTTGGGGGTGAGCAGTTCTTC. The V and J genes are TRBV9 and TRBJ2-1; either TRBD1 or TRBD2 may supply D (5 bases each). Germline V gene data show CDR1 as SGDLS and CDR2 as YYNGEE. V was clipped by 4 bases and J by 9 bases, with 11 bases between them. The CDR3 totals 12 residues.

V usage is TRBV28 and J usage is TRBJ2-3; D is unclear. Trimming removed 2 bases at V and 7 bases at J, with 4 bases between. Germline V CDR1 and CDR2: MDHEN, SYDVKM. This CDR3 is built from 11 residues. The CDR3, as DNA: TGTGCCAGCAGTTTAGGTAATACGCAGTATTTT. Protein product: CASSLGNTQYF.

The rearrangement uses TRBV10-3 and TRBJ1-3, with 8 bases that match TRBD1. CDR1 and CDR2 from the germline V gene are ENHRY and SYGVKD. The CDR3 contains 14 residues. The CDR3: CATGGSSSGNTIYF. In nucleotides, the CDR3 is TGTGCAACAGGGGGTTCGAGCTCTGGAAACACCATATATTTT.

The chain carries TRBV7-9 and TRBJ2-7; D unclear. Germline values: CDR1 SEHNR, CDR2 FQNEAQ (reference sequence). There are 14 residues in the CDR3. Trimming took off 5 bases at V and 0 bases at J, with 11 bases between the two ends. The CDR3 sequence: CASSPMGSSYEQYF. The CDR3 region has the DNA TGTGCCAGCAGCCCCATGGGCAGCTCCTACGAGCAGTACTTC.

J is TRBJ2-7 and V is TRBV5-3; a possible D gene is TRBD1 (6 bases). TRBV5-3 is reported as an ORF; its role is uncertain. The CDR3 runs 12 residues. The V end lost 3 bases, the J end lost 7 bases, and 11 bases lay between the germline ends. The CDR3 loop reads CARSSTDREQYF. The CDR3 DNA reads as TGTGCCAGAAGCTCAACGGACAGAGAGCAGTACTTC.

The V gene is TRBV4-1, the J gene TRBJ1-3; TRBD1 is a possible D gene (5 bases). Germline CDR1 is MGHRA and CDR2 is YSYEKL. Trimming removed 0 bases from V and 0 bases from J, with 15 bases in between. The CDR3 has 18 residues. In DNA, the CDR3 is TGCGCCAGCAGCCAAGATAGGGGCTGGCAGAGCTCTGGAAACACCATATATTTT. It specifies CASSQDRGWQSSGNTIYF.

This chain connects TRBV2 to TRBJ2-5; maybe TRBD1 (6 bases). The CDR3 loop spans 13 amino acids. Germline V gene lookup returns CDR1 SNHLY and CDR2 FYNNEI. Trimming stripped 8 bases from V and 5 bases from J, with 15 bases between. The CDR3 loop is CASRRTVLETQYF. Here the CDR3 DNA reads TGTGCCAGCCGACGGACAGTCTTGGAGACCCAGTACTTC.

This sequence joins TRBV7-2 and TRBJ2-1; 7 positions agree with TRBD2. The CDR3 is 15 amino acids. The V and J ends lost 4 bases and 2 bases, in that order; junction bases with no gene match: 5. Germline-derived CDR1 and CDR2 are SGHTA and FQGNSA. DNA for the CDR3: TGTGCCAGCAGCTCCGGACTAGGACCCTACAATGAGCAGTTCTTC. Translated: CASSSGLGPYNEQFF.

This chain links TRBV5-6 with TRBJ2-3; 9 nucleotides agree with TRBD2. V lost 1 base, J lost 2 bases, and 8 bases stayed unmatched. Germline CDR1 is SGHDT and CDR2 is YYEEEE. The CDR3 length is 17 residues. The CDR3 DNA is TGTGCCAGCAGCTTGCGGTCTAGCGGGAAATTCACAGATACGCAGTATTTT. This sequence encodes CASSLRSSGKFTDTQYF.

The chain recombines TRBV6-5 with TRBJ2-2; no definite D call. The germline CDR1 and CDR2 sequences are MNHEY and SVGAGI. The CDR3 length is 13 residues. Trimming removed 6 bases from V and 4 bases from J, with 9 bases in between. CDR3 sequence: CASREWATGELFF. CDR3 nucleotides: TGTGCCAGCAGGGAGTGGGCCACCGGGGAGCTGTTTTTT.

The rearrangement links TRBV10-2 to TRBJ2-5; tentatively, D is TRBD1 (5 bases). Germline V gene sequence: CDR1 WSHSY, CDR2 SAAADI. V lost 3 bases and J 2 bases, leaving 7 bases between the germline ends. This CDR3 contains 13 residues. CDR3 amino acids: CASSEQEQETQYF. CDR3 DNA sequence: TGCGCCAGCAGTGAACAGGAGCAAGAGACCCAGTACTTC.

The DNA for the CDR3 is TGTGCCAGTACCTCCCGCAGCCCGTTTCGCGGTCAGCCCCAGCATTTT. Residues: CASTSRSPFRGQPQHF. The chain combines TRBV19 with TRBJ1-5, with no clear D. Germline CDR1 LNHDA, CDR2 SQIVND (reference sequence). Trimming cost V 7 bases and J 6 bases, with 22 bases left between them. The CDR3 covers 16 residues. The full variable domain, in which reference TRBV19 and TRBJ1-5 provide the parts outside the CDR3, is DGGITQSPKYLFRKEGQNVTLSCEQNLNHDAMYWYRQDPGQGLRLIYYSQIVNDFQKGDIAEGYSVSREKKESFPLTVTSAQKNPTAFYLCASTSRSPFRGQPQHFGDGTRLSIL.

The CDR3 is CASSVTGTSGSSYEQYF. CDR3 DNA sequence: TGTGCCAGCAGTGTTACCGGGACTAGCGGGAGTTCCTACGAGCAGTACTTC. V usage is TRBV6-1 and J usage is TRBJ2-7; 14 bases line up with TRBD2. V trimming: 4 bases; J trimming: 1 base; junction bases outside the gene matches: 6. The germline V gene has CDR1 MNHNS and CDR2 SASEGT. The CDR3 has 17 amino acids.

This sequence joins TRBV11-2 and TRBJ2-1, with a tentative D call TRBD2 (6 bases). Trimming shortened V by 5 bases and J by 9 bases, and 14 bases separated the two germline ends. Germline CDR1 reads SGHAT; CDR2 reads FQNNGV. The CDR3 sequence is 13 residues long. This CDR3 reads CASSASRGAEQFF. The CDR3 DNA sequence: TGTGCCAGCAGCGCCTCGCGGGGCGCTGAGCAGTTCTTC.